Listed here are 22 T cell receptor beta chains from one sample, sequenced in a study of T cell responses to AZD1222 COVID-19 vaccine (dated by TCRdb to the early 2020s). The library came from the immunoSEQ multiplex PCR assay. The table comes from immuneACCESS by way of TCRdb, which keeps in-frame sequences with V and J called. Part of the clones is missing from these tables; in studies checked, under half for an unresolved V gene and the rest for unknown reasons. In this sample the table shows 140,000 to 150,000 clones, approximately 89% of which occur a single time. Of the sample, less than 5.5% falls within the top ten clones. The time point label for this specimen denotes: baseline before first vaccination. Source: peripheral blood, taken on day 0 of AZD1222 vaccination. The receptors originated from an adult in good health.

The chain couples TRBV4-1 to TRBJ1-4; D unclear. The CDR3 totals 18 residues. V shed 4 bases and J shed 3 bases, with 21 bases lying between them. Per germline, CDR1 MGHRA and CDR2 YSYEKL. Here the CDR3 reads CASSRISVRGISNEKLFF. CDR3 nucleotide sequence: TGCGCCAGCAGCCGAATCTCTGTACGAGGGATTTCTAATGAAAAACTGTTTTTT.

This clone was seen just once. This chain connects TRBV7-9 to TRBJ1-5, with TRBD1 matching 8 bases. The V segment lost 3 bases and the J segment 2 bases; nucleotides outside the gene matches: 12. This CDR3 contains 18 residues. CDR1 is SEHNR, CDR2 FQNEAQ, per germline (reference sequence). For the CDR3, the DNA is TGTGCCAGCAGCTTCGCGGACAGGGCCGGGGGAGGCAATCAGCCCCAGCATTTT. As protein: CASSFADRAGGGNQPQHF.

The rearrangement joins TRBV28 to TRBJ1-4, with D uncertain. This CDR3 spans 12 amino acids. Germline lookup yields CDR1 MDHEN and CDR2 SYDVKM. With 6 bases removed from V and 7 bases from J, the gap between germline ends came to 9 bases. Here the CDR3 DNA reads TGTGCCAGCAGCCCCTTGGGTGAAAAACTGTTTTTT. Translation gives CASSPLGEKLFF.

The chain combines TRBV27 with TRBJ2-7; 9 bases line up with TRBD2. J was trimmed by 5 bases and V by 5 bases; bases with no gene match: 13. The CDR3 is 16 amino acids. Looked up from germline, CDR1 is MNHEY and CDR2 is SMNVEV (reference sequence). CDR3 sequence reads: CASSPFESGRIHEQYF. DNA for the CDR3: TGTGCCAGCAGTCCCTTCGAGAGCGGGAGGATCCACGAGCAGTACTTC.

V is TRBV25-1 and J is TRBJ1-3; D ambiguous. Germline values: CDR1 MGHDK, CDR2 SYGVNS. CDR3 length: 16 amino acids. Trimming pared 4 bases from V and 2 bases from J, leaving 15 bases between. CDR3 region: CASSGLISRAGNTIYF. CDR3 nucleotide sequence: TGTGCCAGCAGTGGCCTGATCTCGCGGGCTGGAAACACCATATATTTT.

This chain joins TRBV7-6 and TRBJ2-3; a possible D gene is TRBD1 (5 bases). This CDR3 is 19 amino acids long. Germline CDR1 SGHVS, CDR2 FNYEAQ. Trimming pared 2 bases from V and 1 base from J, leaving 22 bases between. As DNA, the CDR3 is TGTGCCAGCAGCTTACTCCCACGGGCAGGGAATTGGGGCACAGATACGCAGTATTTT. Translating it yields CASSLLPRAGNWGTDTQYF.

This clone was picked up one time. The rearrangement joins TRBV5-1 to TRBJ2-4, with D hard to call. Trimming pared 4 bases from V and 8 bases from J, leaving 13 bases between. The CDR3 is 13 amino acids. Looked up from germline, CDR1 is SGHRS and CDR2 is YFSETQ. This CDR3 reads CASSLGVVDIQYF. The CDR3 bases are TGCGCCAGCAGCCTCGGCGTGGTGGACATTCAGTACTTC.

The genes are TRBV4-3 and TRBJ1-1; D is undetermined. There are 15 residues in the CDR3. Trimming shortened V by 4 bases and J by 3 bases, and 15 bases separated the two germline ends. The germline V gene has CDR1 LGHNA and CDR2 YSLEER. CDR3 nucleotide sequence: TGCGCCAGCAGCCGAGGGATGGTCCGGGACACTGAAGCTTTCTTT. Protein: CASSRGMVRDTEAFF.

The chain joins TRBV7-9 to TRBJ2-5, with D possibly TRBD2 on 7 matching bases. V lost 3 bases, J lost 2 bases, and 13 bases lay in between. There are 15 residues in the CDR3. CDR1 SEHNR and CDR2 FQNEAQ come from the germline V gene (reference sequence). The CDR3, as DNA: TGTGCCAGCAGCTTCGCAGGGAGGGGGCAAGAGACCCAGTACTTC. This encodes CASSFAGRGQETQYF.

The CDR3 DNA reads TGTGCCAGCAGTCGACTAGCGGGCCTCTACGAGCAGTACTTC. This gives the protein CASSRLAGLYEQYF. The chain combines TRBV25-1 with TRBJ2-7; 10 positions match TRBD2. Unmatched junction bases numbered 4, after V lost 5 bases and J lost 3 bases. This CDR3 has 14 residues. Germline assignment: CDR1 MGHDK and CDR2 SYGVNS.

V and J are TRBV7-9 and TRBJ1-2; TRBD1 is a possible D gene (5 bases). The CDR3 contains 14 residues. Trimming shortened V by 1 base and J by 8 bases, and 14 bases separated the two germline ends. The germline V gene encodes CDR1 SEHNR and CDR2 FQNEAQ (reference sequence). The CDR3 nucleotides read TGTGCCAGCAGCTTAGTAGGCAGGGTGAGAGGCTACACCTTC. It specifies CASSLVGRVRGYTF.

The chain joins TRBV2 to TRBJ1-2, with D possibly TRBD1 on 6 matching bases. CDR3 length: 13 residues. Germline V gene sequence: CDR1 SNHLY, CDR2 FYNNEI. V was cut by 6 bases and J by 6 bases, with 14 bases left in between. The DNA of the CDR3 is TGTGCCAGCAGGGACAGAGGACTAGATGGCTACACCTTC. This gives the protein CASRDRGLDGYTF.

In DNA, the CDR3 is TGTGCCAGCAGCGGGGGTTCTGAAGCTTTCTTT. Amino acid sequence: CASSGGSEAFF. The chain carries TRBV5-4 and TRBJ1-1, with D perhaps TRBD1 (5 bases). With 4 bases removed from V and 6 bases from J, the gap between germline ends came to 7 bases. Looked up from germline, CDR1 is SGHNT and CDR2 is YYREEE (reference sequence). The CDR3 is 11 amino acids. Variable domain in full (rest from reference TRBV5-4 and TRBJ1-1): ETGVTQSPTHLIKTRGQQVTLRCSSQSGHNTVSWYQQALGQGPQFIFQYYREEENGRGNFPPRFSGLQFPNYSSELNVNALELDDSALYLCASSGGSEAFFGQGTRLTVV.

V gene TRBV28 combines with J gene TRBJ1-1; tentative D call: TRBD1 (5 bases). V shed 5 bases and J shed 1 base, with 14 bases lying between them. The length of the CDR3 is 15 residues. CDR1 is MDHEN, CDR2 SYDVKM, per germline. The CDR3 region is CASSPLGRENTEAFF. In DNA, the CDR3 is TGTGCCAGCAGTCCGCTGGGACGGGAGAACACTGAAGCTTTCTTT.

The rearrangement joins TRBV9 to TRBJ2-1; the match to TRBD2 covers 9 bases. This CDR3 region has 16 residues. The V and J ends lost 0 bases and 8 bases, in that order; junction bases with no gene match: 9. Per germline, CDR1 SGDLS and CDR2 YYNGEE. The CDR3 sequence is CASSVGGASGTHEQFF. DNA for the CDR3: TGTGCCAGCAGCGTAGGTGGGGCTAGCGGGACCCATGAGCAGTTCTTC.

The DNA of the CDR3 is TGCGCCAGCAGACAGACACGCCAATACACTGAAGCTTTCTTT. Its translation: CASRQTRQYTEAFF. The V call is TRBV4-3, the J call TRBJ1-1; D is unresolved. V was pared by 6 bases and J by 3 bases, with 14 bases between. The CDR3 runs 14 residues. The germline gives CDR1 LGHNA, CDR2 YSLEER.

This clone showed up just once. This chain uses TRBV10-3 with TRBJ2-1, with D possibly TRBD2 on 5 matching bases. V shed 3 bases and J shed 0 bases, with 15 bases lying between them. Germline-derived CDR1 and CDR2 are ENHRY and SYGVKD. The CDR3 extends over 17 amino acids. CDR3 in DNA: TGTGCCATCAGTGATTACTTCAGCGGCAGCTCCTACAATGAGCAGTTCTTC. Its protein is CAISDYFSGSSYNEQFF.

The chain couples TRBV4-1 to TRBJ1-1, with TRBD1 identical over 9 bases. The germline gives CDR1 MGHRA, CDR2 YSYEKL. Losses at the gene ends were 8 bases for V and 1 base for J; bases not matched to a gene: 2. This CDR3 has 13 residues. CDR3 DNA: TGCGCCAGCGGACAGGGGCCGAACACTGAAGCTTTCTTT. It translates to CASGQGPNTEAFF.

The V call is TRBV9, the J call TRBJ2-1, with D possibly matching TRBD1 (5 bases). The V gene's germline CDR1 is SGDLS and CDR2 YYNGEE. V was clipped by 0 bases and J by 5 bases, with 12 bases between them. The CDR3 has 15 residues. As DNA, the CDR3 is TGTGCCAGCAGCGTAGAATGGGGCAGCCACAATGAGCAGTTCTTC. Protein sequence: CASSVEWGSHNEQFF.

V and J are TRBV2 and TRBJ1-6, with D tentatively TRBD1 (6 bases). The V and J ends lost 6 bases and 10 bases respectively, with 19 bases between them. This CDR3 is built from 15 residues. Germline CDR1 reads SNHLY; CDR2 reads FYNNEI. The CDR3 coding sequence is TGTGCCAGCAGAAAACTACAGGGACGCGGCTCACCCCTCCACTTT. This sequence encodes CASRKLQGRGSPLHF.

The chain links TRBV7-8 to TRBJ2-2; no firm D call. The CDR3 covers 13 residues. Germline V lookup: CDR1 SGHVS, CDR2 FQNEAQ. The V gene lost 5 bases and the J gene lost 5 bases, with 9 bases spanning the gap. In nucleotides, the CDR3 is TGTGCCAGCAGCCCAATCCGGACCGGGGAGCTGTTTTTT. As protein: CASSPIRTGELFF. Variable domain in full (rest from reference TRBV7-8 and TRBJ2-2): GAGVSQSPRYKVAKRGQDVALRCDPISGHVSLFWYQQALGQGPEFLTYFQNEAQLDKSGLPSDRFFAERPEGSVSTLKIQRTQQEDSAVYLCASSPIRTGELFFGEGSRLTVL.

This clone came up once. The chain carries TRBV14 and TRBJ2-1; 7 bases map to TRBD2. The CDR3 extends over 15 amino acids. V gave up 1 base and J gave up 3 bases; unmatched junction bases: 3. Germline CDR1 and CDR2: SGHDN and FVKESK. For the CDR3, the DNA is TGTGCCAGCAGCCAAGCGGGGGGAGGCTACAATGAGCAGTTCTTC. It is translated as CASSQAGGGYNEQFF.